These 22 T cell receptor beta chains originate from one sample sequenced in a study of blood T cells in healthy people across ages. A J-beta primer mix and a sample-barcoded 5' primer were used in a second PCR of roughly 7 to 12 cycles. TCRdb re-analysed the 5' RACE reads in MiXCR, keeping a single row per CDR3 protein. The data show about 800,000 distinct CDR3 sequences, with roughly 25% seen just once and roughly 3.5% held by the top ten. In addition, the sample was reused for a study of T cells of mothers and their children.

Material: blood. The source is a boy aged 10-17 years in good health.

This clonotype was found a few times. CDR3: CASSYSRARVGIGEETQYF. CDR3 bases: TGTGCCAGCAGTTACTCGAGGGCGAGGGTGGGGATCGGGGAAGAGACCCAGTACTTC. This chain uses TRBV6-5 with TRBJ2-5, with D perhaps matching TRBD2 (5 bases). Trimming shortened V by 0 bases and J by 3 bases, and 23 bases separated the two germline ends. The CDR3 has 19 amino acids. Germline CDR1 is MNHEY and CDR2 is SVGAGI.

The chain links TRBV28 to TRBJ1-5; D not resolved. The CDR3 covers 13 residues. Per germline, CDR1 MDHEN and CDR2 SYDVKM. V was trimmed by 3 bases and J by 5 bases, leaving 8 bases between them. The CDR3 here is CASSFPGYQPQHF. The DNA of the CDR3 is TGTGCCAGCAGTTTTCCGGGCTATCAGCCCCAGCATTTT.

This clonotype was seen only a few times. The chain employs TRBV15 and TRBJ1-3; 7 bases align to TRBD1. V shed 1 base and J 3 bases; nucleotides not matched to a gene: 9. This CDR3 is built from 17 residues. Germline V lookup: CDR1 LNHNV, CDR2 YYDKDF (reference sequence). CDR3 loop: CATSRGLTGEVGNTIYF. DNA for the CDR3: TGTGCCACCAGCAGAGGTCTTACAGGGGAGGTTGGAAACACCATATATTTT.

This chain uses TRBV7-6 with TRBJ2-7, with D possibly TRBD1 on 6 matching bases. Germline-derived CDR1 and CDR2 are SGHVS and FNYEAQ. The CDR3 runs to 17 residues. V gave up 1 base and J gave up 3 bases, with 19 bases separating them. The CDR3 reads CASSLGRAGAGVYEQYF. Written as DNA, the CDR3 is TGTGCCAGCAGCTTAGGAAGGGCAGGGGCCGGAGTCTACGAGCAGTACTTC. Combining the CDR3 with reference TRBV7-6 and TRBJ2-7 gives the whole variable domain GAGVSQSPRYKVTKRGQDVALRCDPISGHVSLYWYRQALGQGPEFLTYFNYEAQQDKSGLPNDRFSAERPEGSISTLTIQRTEQRDSAMYRCASSLGRAGAGVYEQYFGPGTRLTVT.

The chain uses TRBV29-1 and TRBJ2-1, with D maybe TRBD2 (6 bases). Trimming took off 0 bases at V and 4 bases at J, with 13 bases between the two ends. CDR3 length: 15 amino acids. Germline V gene lookup returns CDR1 SQVTM and CDR2 ANQGSEA. CDR3 protein: CSVEDRTAGYNEQFF. The CDR3, as DNA: TGCAGCGTTGAAGATAGAACGGCGGGATACAATGAGCAGTTCTTC.

This chain joins TRBV7-9 and TRBJ2-6; D is uncertain. The germline V gene encodes CDR1 SEHNR and CDR2 FQNEAQ (reference sequence). CDR3 length equals 16 residues. Trimming removed 4 bases from V and 0 bases from J, with 10 bases in between. The chain's CDR3 is CASSSRSFSGANVLTF. The CDR3 nucleotides read TGTGCCAGCAGCTCAAGGAGTTTCTCTGGGGCCAACGTCCTGACTTTC.

This clonotype has more than one count but fewer than ten. The J gene is TRBJ2-1, the V gene TRBV10-3; D gene unclear. The germline gives CDR1 ENHRY, CDR2 SYGVKD. This CDR3 region has 15 residues. Between the trimmed V and J ends, which lost 3 bases and 0 bases, there was a span of 9 bases. CDR3 nucleotide sequence: TGTGCCATCAGTGACTCTGGAAGCTCCTACAATGAGCAGTTCTTC. Translated, it gives CAISDSGSSYNEQFF.

The chain links TRBV20-1 to TRBJ2-2; a possible D gene is TRBD2 (5 bases). Germline V gene lookup returns CDR1 DFQATT and CDR2 SNEGSKA (reference sequence). This CDR3 is built from 15 residues. V shed 0 bases and J shed 4 bases, with 12 bases lying between them. The CDR3 nucleotides are TGCAGTGCTAGAGAACCGGGCCGGGGCACCGGGGAGCTGTTTTTT. As protein: CSAREPGRGTGELFF.

This clonotype was observed a handful of times. The V call is TRBV15, the J call TRBJ2-2; 7 positions match TRBD2. The junction had 3 bases not matched to a gene; V was cut back by 1 base and J by 4 bases. This CDR3 has 15 residues. CDR1 is LNHNV and CDR2 is YYDKDF in the germline V gene (reference sequence). The CDR3 region is CATSRAGGTTGELFF. Written as DNA, the CDR3 is TGTGCCACCAGCAGAGCGGGGGGTACCACCGGGGAGCTGTTTTTT.

This chain links TRBV2 with TRBJ1-2; D is unclear. The germline V gene encodes CDR1 SNHLY and CDR2 FYNNEI. Trimming left V 7 bases short and J 5 bases short, with 5 bases between. The CDR3 runs to 10 residues. The CDR3 DNA follows: TGTGCCAGCAAGGGATATGGCTACACCTTC. Translating gives CASKGYGYTF.

This clonotype was seen a few times. V usage is TRBV12-3 or TRBV12-4 and J usage is TRBJ1-5; D not certain. Trimming left V 3 bases short and J 4 bases short, with 13 bases between. This CDR3 contains 15 residues. In DNA, the CDR3 is TGTGCCAGCAGTTTGCGGGGAATCAGGAATCAGCCCCAGCATTTT. Its protein is CASSLRGIRNQPQHF.

This clonotype was counted ten times or more. The V gene is TRBV5-1, the J gene TRBJ1-2, with 7 bases identical to TRBD1. The germline V gene has CDR1 SGHRS and CDR2 YFSETQ. This CDR3 has 13 residues. V was pared by 4 bases and J by 6 bases, with 6 bases of the junction left unmatched. The CDR3 nucleotides are TGCGCCAGCAGCGTGACAGGGTTGGATGGCTACACCTTC. This encodes CASSVTGLDGYTF.

This clonotype was counted only a few times. The V gene is TRBV7-6, the J gene TRBJ2-7, with 10 nucleotides matching TRBD1. CDR1 and CDR2 from the germline V gene are SGHVS and FNYEAQ. V trimming: 0 bases; J trimming: 2 bases; junction bases outside the gene matches: 4. The CDR3 totals 16 residues. CDR3 DNA sequence: TGTGCCAGCAGCTTAGCGCTCGGGACAGGGGCCTACGAGCAGTACTTC. It specifies CASSLALGTGAYEQYF.

This clonotype was detected only once. The V call is TRBV20-1, the J call TRBJ1-2; no clear D gene. Germline V lookup: CDR1 DFQATT, CDR2 SNEGSKA (reference sequence). V was trimmed by 0 bases and J by 1 base, leaving 12 bases between them. The CDR3 consists of 15 residues. The CDR3 loop is CSARDLLELNYGYTF. CDR3 coding DNA: TGCAGTGCTAGAGATCTCTTGGAGCTTAACTATGGCTACACCTTC.

This clonotype was observed once. One end of the junction fails to match germline, which may point to a read error. The rearrangement joins TRBV2 to TRBJ2-7; tentatively, D is TRBD1 (5 bases). The CDR3 loop spans 15 amino acids. Germline V gene sequence: CDR1 SNHLY, CDR2 FYNNEI. The CDR3, as DNA: TGTGTCAGCAGTGAAATCTTTCTGAAGGGGCACGAGCAGTACTTC. It codes for CVSSEIFLKGHEQYF.

This chain joins TRBV18 and TRBJ1-1; 7 bases line up with TRBD1. CDR3 length equals 17 residues. V trimming: 0 bases; J trimming: 5 bases; junction bases outside the gene matches: 12. Germline assignment: CDR1 KGHSH and CDR2 LQKENI. In nucleotides, the CDR3 is TGTGCCAGCTCACCACCGCAGGGGGGGACTTTGGCGACTGAAGCTTTCTTT. Its protein is CASSPPQGGTLATEAFF.

In this sample, this clonotype turned up a few times. The chain combines TRBV30 with TRBJ2-1; D not certain. From germline, CDR1 is GTSNPN and CDR2 SVGIG (reference sequence). V was clipped by 0 bases and J by 4 bases, with 7 bases between them. The CDR3 totals 13 residues. The CDR3 bases are TGTGCCTGGAGTGTTTCGCAATACAATGAGCAGTTCTTC. Translating it yields CAWSVSQYNEQFF.

This chain joins TRBV7-2 and TRBJ2-1; 11 bases line up with TRBD2. This CDR3 is built from 21 residues. J gave up 5 bases and V 1 base, and 19 bases lay outside the gene matches. Germline lookup yields CDR1 SGHTA and CDR2 FQGNSA. For the CDR3, the DNA is TGTGCCAGCAGCTTAGTTTCAGCTCTAGCGGGAGGTATTCATTTGGACAATGAGCAGTTCTTC. This sequence encodes CASSLVSALAGGIHLDNEQFF.

Many counts were recorded for this clonotype. V is TRBV3-1 and J is TRBJ2-4, with 8 bases that match TRBD2. Trimming took 8 bases from V and 4 from J; bases not matched to a gene: 10. The V gene's germline CDR1 is LGHDT and CDR2 YNNKEL (reference sequence). This CDR3 contains 15 residues. The CDR3 coding sequence is TGTGCCAGCGGCCGTTTGGGACTAGATAAAAACATTCAGTACTTC. It yields the protein CASGRLGLDKNIQYF.

This chain joins TRBV4-3 and TRBJ1-2; D might be TRBD1 (5 bases). Trimming shortened V by 3 bases and J by 3 bases, and 14 bases separated the two germline ends. The CDR3 extends over 15 amino acids. The germline V gene encodes CDR1 LGHNA and CDR2 YSLEER. CDR3 loop: CASSQAVAGDYGYTF. In DNA form, the CDR3 reads TGCGCCAGCAGCCAGGCGGTAGCGGGGGACTATGGCTACACCTTC.

The table lists this clonotype with a few counts. The chain links TRBV18 to TRBJ2-1; a weak D match, TRBD2 (5 bases). CDR3 length: 12 amino acids. The V and J ends lost 2 bases and 10 bases respectively, with 9 bases between them. In germline, CDR1 is KGHSH, CDR2 LQKENI. In nucleotides, the CDR3 is TGTGCCAGCTCACCATGGGCGGGCGAGCAGTTCTTC. It encodes CASSPWAGEQFF. The full variable domain, completed using reference TRBV18 and TRBJ2-1, is NAGVMQNPRHLVRRRGQEARLRCSPMKGHSHVYWYRQLPEEGLKFMVYLQKENIIDESGMPKERFSAEFPKEGPSILRIQQVVRGDSAAYFCASSPWAGEQFFGPGTRLTVL.

This clonotype turned up a few times. The chain couples TRBV29-1 to TRBJ1-3; D unresolved. The germline V and J ends were trimmed by 0 bases and 14 bases, with 17 bases remaining between them. This CDR3 has 13 amino acids. Germline V gene lookup returns CDR1 SQVTM and CDR2 ANQGSEA. CDR3 amino acids: CSVEDQEDPALYF. In DNA, the CDR3 is TGCAGCGTTGAAGATCAGGAGGACCCGGCTTTATATTTT.